This entry features one T cell receptor (beta chain) sequence. Its specificity is unknown. Here immunoSEQ multiplex PCR was the method, and the copy in TCRdb shows in-frame clones only, minus some. The top ten hold around 21% of the sample, which has tens of thousands of clones, 70% to 85% seen once. This CDR3 spans 15 amino acids. The ends were cut back, 4 bases at V and 0 bases at J, with 7 bases in the middle. Germline values: CDR1 MNHEY, CDR2 SMNVEV (reference sequence). This record belongs to a study of lymphopenia after photon versus proton radiotherapy. Study-wide points: A bigger post-nadir fall in TCR diversity correlated inversely with survival time in deceased patients.

This sequence joins TRBV27 and TRBJ2-6, with unresolved D. The sequence derives from a woman in her 70s with pancreatic cancer. The sample here was peripheral blood, taken from a patient treated with proton-based radiotherapy. CDR3 region: CASSSQSSGANVLTF. CDR3 nucleotides: TGTGCCAGCAGTTCCCAGAGCTCTGGGGCCAACGTCCTGACTTTC. The entire variable domain, with the rest obtained from reference TRBV27 and TRBJ2-6, is as follows: EAQVTQNPRYLITVTGKKLTVTCSQNMNHEYMSWYRQDPGLGLRQIYYSMNVEVTDKGDVPEGYKVSRKEKRNFPLILESPSPNQTSLYFCASSSQSSGANVLTFGAGSRLTVL.